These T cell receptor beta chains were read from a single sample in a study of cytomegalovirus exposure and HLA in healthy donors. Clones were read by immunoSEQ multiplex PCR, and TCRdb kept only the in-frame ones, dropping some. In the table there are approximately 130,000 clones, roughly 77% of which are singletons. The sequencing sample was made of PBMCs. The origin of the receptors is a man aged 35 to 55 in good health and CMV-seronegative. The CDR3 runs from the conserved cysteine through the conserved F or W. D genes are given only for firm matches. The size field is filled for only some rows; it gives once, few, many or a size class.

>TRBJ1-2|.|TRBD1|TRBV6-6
TGTGCCAGCTTAGCGGACAGGGGGCTCTTGAGTTATGGCTACACCTTC
CASLADRGLLSYGYTF
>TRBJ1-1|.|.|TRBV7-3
TGTGCCAGCAGCTTACGCGGGGCCATGAACACTGAAGCTTTCTTT
CASSLRGAMNTEAFF
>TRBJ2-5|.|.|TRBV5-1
TGCGCCAGCAGCTTCTACCAAGAGACCCAGTACTTC
CASSFYQETQYF
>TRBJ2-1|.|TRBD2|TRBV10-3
TGTGCCATCAGTGAGTCGGTCGGGGGGGCGTCCTACAATGAGCAGTTCTTC
CAISESVGGASYNEQFF
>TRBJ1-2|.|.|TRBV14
TGTGCCAGCAGCCCGCCCGGGACATCTTACTATGGCTACACCTTC
CASSPPGTSYYGYTF
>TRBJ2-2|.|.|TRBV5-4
TGTGCCAGCACCGAGAGGGTGGCCACGAACACCGGGGAGCTGTTTTTT
CASTERVATNTGELFF
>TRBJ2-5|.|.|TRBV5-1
TGCGCCAGCAGCTTGGGCCAGGGGGGCGGCCAAGAGACCCAGTACTTC
CASSLGQGGGQETQYF
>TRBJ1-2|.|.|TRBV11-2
TGTGCCAGCAGCTTAGTGTGGGAGGGATATGGCTACACCTTC
CASSLVWEGYGYTF
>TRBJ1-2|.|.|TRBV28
TGTGCCAGCAGTCCCCCCACGACGACAGGATTCTTTAGTGGCTACACCTTC
CASSPPTTTGFFSGYTF
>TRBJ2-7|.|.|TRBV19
TGTGCCAGTAGTATCAGCAGCAGGCGGGTCTCTTACGAGCAGTACTTC
CASSISSRRVSYEQYF
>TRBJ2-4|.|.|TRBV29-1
TGCAGCGTTGTTCCGCCAGGGATTATGGACAGTCAGTACTTC
CSVVPPGIMDSQYF
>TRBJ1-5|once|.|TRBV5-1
TGCGCCAGCAGCACAGATAGCAATCAGCCCCAGCATTTT
CASSTDSNQPQHF
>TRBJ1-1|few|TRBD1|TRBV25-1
TGTGCCAGCAGTGAAAGACAGGGGTCGAACACTGAAGCTTTCTTT
CASSERQGSNTEAFF
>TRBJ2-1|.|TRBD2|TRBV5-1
TGCGCCAGCAGCCCACTAGCGGTATACAATGAGCAGTTCTTC
CASSPLAVYNEQFF
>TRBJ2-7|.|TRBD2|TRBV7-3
TGTGCCAGCAGCTCCTTAGCGGGACCCGCCTACGAGCAGTACTTC
CASSSLAGPAYEQYF
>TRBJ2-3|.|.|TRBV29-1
TGCAGCGTTGTAGGTAGCGGTACAGATACGCAGTATTTT
CSVVGSGTDTQYF
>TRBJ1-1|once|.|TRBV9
TGTGCCAGCAGCGTGGGAGGGGGGATGAACACTGAAGCTTTCTTT
CASSVGGGMNTEAFF
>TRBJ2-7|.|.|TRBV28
TGTGCCAGCATCAAAGCCGGGTACGAGCAGTACTTC
CASIKAGYEQYF
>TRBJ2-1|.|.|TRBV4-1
TGCGCCAGCAGCCAAGATTTTAGGGACTCTTTTTACAATGAGCAGTTCTTC
CASSQDFRDSFYNEQFF
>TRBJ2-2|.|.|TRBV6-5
TGTGCCAGCAGTTATGGGACATTGAACACCGGGGAGCTGTTTTTT
CASSYGTLNTGELFF
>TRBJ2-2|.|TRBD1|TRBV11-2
TGTGCCAGCAGCGATTCGGACAGGGAGGTCACCGGGGAGCTGTTTTTT
CASSDSDREVTGELFF
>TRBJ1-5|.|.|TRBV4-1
TGCGCCAGCAGCCAAGATGGAGACCCCCAGCATTTT
CASSQDGDPQHF
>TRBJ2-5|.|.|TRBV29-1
TGCAGCGTTTCGGCGGGCCAGGAGACCCAGTACTTC
CSVSAGQETQYF
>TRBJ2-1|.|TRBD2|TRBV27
TGTGCCAGCAGTTGGGGGGGATCCAGCTCCTACAATGAGCAGTTCTTC
CASSWGGSSSYNEQFF
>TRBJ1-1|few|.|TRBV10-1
TGCGCCAGCAGTGAGTCGGGTGGGGGCAAAGCTTTCTTT
CASSESGGGKAFF